This T cell receptor beta chain was observed in a study of T cell responses to AZD1222 COVID-19 vaccine. In this sample, this clone turned up once. Its specificity is unknown. Generated by immunoSEQ multiplex PCR, the TCRdb table keeps only in-frame clones and is missing some. The data show fewer than 110,000 clones, roughly 87% seen once. There are 15 residues in the CDR3. Germline V CDR1 and CDR2: MGHRA, YSYEKL. J was trimmed by 4 bases and V by 0 bases; bases with no gene match: 4. Findings and caveats of the study: The study found vaccine-associated CD4 TCRs spanning spike, dominant at 160-218 and 743-854. Repertoire sampling occurred only after the peak T cell response.

Sequenced material: peripheral blood, taken on day 0 of AZD1222 vaccination. This chain links TRBV4-1 with TRBJ2-5; 8 nucleotides match TRBD2. This sequence originates from an adult in good health. CDR3 nucleotides: TGCGCCAGCAGCCAAGAAGCACTAGCGGTAGAGACCCAGTACTTC. Encoded protein: CASSQEALAVETQYF.